Listed here are 17 T cell receptor beta chains from one sample, sequenced in a study of T-cell memory formation after mild COVID-19. TCRdb redid the calling of the 5' RACE reads with MiXCR, one entry per CDR3 protein. The table shows about 470,000 distinct CDR3 sequences, with around a quarter occurring only once. Sequenced input: PBMCs or a T cell subset sorted from them (not recorded which). These TCRs come from an adult woman who had mild COVID-19 (a few samples of this study predate the infection). Cell type and time point are not known.

This clonotype showed up just a few times. The rearrangement uses TRBV2 and TRBJ2-5, with 9 nucleotides matching TRBD1. Germline CDR1 and CDR2: SNHLY and FYNNEI. This CDR3 has 13 residues. The ends lost 6 bases at V and 5 bases at J; junction bases unmatched: 4. CDR3 DNA: TGTGCCAGCAGGGACAGGGGTAGGGAGACCCAGTACTTC. It codes for CASRDRGRETQYF.

The DNA of the CDR3 is TGTGCCACCAGTGATCGCCGGATTTATGGGGTTTTGACCTACAATGAGCAGTTCTTC. It specifies CATSDRRIYGVLTYNEQFF. This rearrangement joins TRBV24-1 to TRBJ2-1; D is unresolved. The length of the CDR3 is 19 residues. Trimming took off 3 bases at V and 2 bases at J, with 22 bases between the two ends. Germline V gene sequence: CDR1 KGHDR, CDR2 SFDVKD.

V is TRBV12-3 or TRBV12-4 and J is TRBJ2-3; 12 bases align to TRBD2. This CDR3 is 16 amino acids long. The J segment lost 6 bases and the V segment lost 3 bases, leaving 7 bases of the junction unmatched. CDR3 protein: CASSFSSGRASDTQYF. CDR3 sequence (DNA): TGTGCCAGCAGTTTCTCTAGCGGGAGGGCCTCTGATACGCAGTATTTT.

J is TRBJ2-5 and V is TRBV5-1; D remains unclear. V lost 4 bases and J lost 5, with 15 bases in between. The germline CDR1 and CDR2 sequences are SGHRS and YFSETQ. This CDR3 has 14 residues. DNA for the CDR3: TGCGCCAGCAGCCGGGCAGGAAATGATGAGACCCAGTACTTC. This translates into CASSRAGNDETQYF.

The sample holds a few counts of this clonotype. The rearrangement joins TRBV5-3 to TRBJ2-4; tentatively, D is TRBD1 or TRBD2 (5 bases each). TRBV5-3 is designated an ORF whose function remains uncertain. The ends were cut back, 4 bases at V and 4 bases at J, with 15 bases in the middle. The CDR3 is made up of 15 amino acids. CDR3 sequence reads: CARSTLAGAKNIQYF. The CDR3 nucleotides read TGTGCCAGAAGCACTTTGGCCGGGGCGAAAAACATTCAGTACTTC.

The chain has TRBV4-1 and TRBJ2-7; D not certain. V was pared by 2 bases and J by 2 bases, with 7 bases between. Germline lookup yields CDR1 MGHRA and CDR2 YSYEKL. The CDR3 length is 13 residues. Here the CDR3 DNA reads TGCGCCAGCAGCCAAACTACCACCTACGAGCAGTACTTC. Its translation is CASSQTTTYEQYF.

There are many counts of this clonotype. The V gene is TRBV7-3, the J gene TRBJ2-2; D may be TRBD1 (6 bases). The V gene lost 3 bases and the J gene lost 4 bases, with 12 bases spanning the gap. The germline V gene has CDR1 SGHTA and CDR2 FQGTGA. CDR3 length: 15 amino acids. The DNA of the CDR3 is TGTGCCAGCAGCTTCAGACAGGATCTCACCGGGGAGCTGTTTTTT. It translates to CASSFRQDLTGELFF.

This sequence joins TRBV28 and TRBJ2-5, with a possible D match to TRBD1 (6 bases). This CDR3 has 14 residues. CDR1 MDHEN and CDR2 SYDVKM come from the germline V gene. V lost 7 bases, J lost 3 bases, and 15 bases lay in between. For the CDR3, the DNA is TGTGCCAGCACCCGATCGTCAGGGGAAGAGACCCAGTACTTC. This translates into CASTRSSGEETQYF.

There are many counts of this clonotype. This chain connects TRBV12-3 or TRBV12-4 to TRBJ2-7; unclear D gene. The CDR3 spans 17 residues. Deletions cut 5 bases from V and 3 bases from J, with 23 bases between. The CDR3: CASSVYLRHDPFYEQYF. The CDR3 DNA reads as TGTGCCAGCAGTGTCTATTTGAGACACGACCCCTTCTACGAGCAGTACTTC.

The J gene is TRBJ2-5, the V gene TRBV15; either TRBD1 or TRBD2 may supply D (5 bases each). The germline gives CDR1 LNHNV, CDR2 YYDKDF (reference sequence). Trimming removed 0 bases from V and 2 bases from J, with 10 bases in between. The CDR3 is 15 amino acids. CDR3 bases: TGTGCCACCAGCAGAGACAGGGACCGACAAGAGACCCAGTACTTC. Encoded protein: CATSRDRDRQETQYF.

This clonotype was counted between two and nine times. The genes are TRBV24-1 and TRBJ2-1; TRBD1 matches 8 bases. The CDR3 sequence is 18 residues long. Germline CDR1 is KGHDR and CDR2 is SFDVKD. The V segment lost 4 bases and the J segment 4 bases; nucleotides outside the gene matches: 14. This chain's CDR3 is CATSEPIGGTGQYNEQFF. CDR3 DNA sequence: TGTGCCACCAGTGAACCCATAGGCGGGACAGGCCAATACAATGAGCAGTTCTTC.

There are a few counts of this clonotype. This chain uses TRBV21-1 with TRBJ1-2; TRBD1 is taken as the D call from the table, unchecked against the DNA. TRBV21-1 is assigned pseudogene status. The CDR3 covers 15 residues. CDR3 loop: CASSKGLDRGYGYTF. The CDR3 DNA reads TGTGCCAGCAGCAAAGGATTGGACAGGGGCTATGGCTACACCTTC.

This clonotype was counted between two and nine times. The V call is TRBV20-1, the J call TRBJ1-1; D unresolved. The CDR3 contains 14 residues. Deletions cut 1 base from V and 1 base from J, with 10 bases between. CDR1 is DFQATT, CDR2 SNEGSKA, per germline (reference sequence). The CDR3 sequence: CSARGVVWNTEAFF. The CDR3 DNA follows: TGCAGTGCTAGAGGAGTCGTGTGGAACACTGAAGCTTTCTTT.

This chain uses TRBV20-1 with TRBJ2-7; D is ambiguous. Trimming shortened V by 3 bases and J by 3 bases, and 18 bases separated the two germline ends. The CDR3 consists of 15 residues. Per the germline V gene, CDR1 is DFQATT and CDR2 is SNEGSKA (reference sequence). CDR3 nucleotide sequence: TGCAGTGCTAGTTCACAGCTGGGTTTCGACTACGAGCAGTACTTC. This encodes CSASSQLGFDYEQYF.

This rearrangement joins TRBV19 to TRBJ1-2; 8 bases line up with TRBD1. This CDR3 contains 17 residues. Trimming at V came to 10 bases and at J to 3 bases, leaving 19 bases not matched to a gene. Germline V gives CDR1 LNHDA, CDR2 SQIVND (reference sequence). The CDR3 reads CANPTPDREDEDYGYTF. The CDR3 DNA reads as TGTGCCAACCCTACCCCGGACAGGGAGGATGAGGACTATGGCTACACCTTC.

This clonotype was detected a few times. The chain employs TRBV5-1 and TRBJ1-2, with a weak D call TRBD1 (6 bases). The V and J ends lost 3 bases and 7 bases respectively, with 10 bases between them. The germline CDR1 and CDR2 sequences are SGHRS and YFSETQ. The CDR3 runs to 12 residues. CDR3 coding DNA: TGCGCCAGCAGCTCGGACAGTACTGGCTACACCTTC. The encoded protein is CASSSDSTGYTF.

This clonotype was seen more than once but under ten times. The gene calls are TRBV18 and TRBJ2-7, with TRBD1 matching 11 bases. The CDR3 is made up of 19 amino acids. V lost 3 bases, J lost 5 bases, and 18 bases stayed unmatched. CDR1 and CDR2 (germline): KGHSH, LQKENI. CDR3 sequence reads: CASSPLRSRSGTGGNEQYF. The CDR3 bases are TGTGCCAGCTCACCCCTCCGCAGCCGGTCCGGGACAGGGGGTAACGAGCAGTACTTC.